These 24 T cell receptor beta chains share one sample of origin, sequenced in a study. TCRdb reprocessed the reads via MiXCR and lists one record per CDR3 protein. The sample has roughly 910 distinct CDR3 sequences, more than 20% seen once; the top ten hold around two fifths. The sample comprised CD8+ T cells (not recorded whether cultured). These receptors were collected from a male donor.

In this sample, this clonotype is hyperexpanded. The CDR3 here is CASETEGVRGGYTF. DNA of the CDR3: TGTGCCAGCGAAACTGAAGGGGTCCGGGGTGGCTACACCTTC. The chain carries TRBV6-2 or TRBV6-3 and TRBJ1-2; TRBD1 might be the D (5 bases). Germline V gene sequence: CDR1 MNHEY, CDR2 SVGEGT. The CDR3 contains 14 residues. Trimming pared 8 bases from V and 7 bases from J, leaving 20 bases between.

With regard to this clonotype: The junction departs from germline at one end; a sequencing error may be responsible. This CDR3 is CAILGFLSTGELFF. The CDR3 region has the DNA TGCGCCATCCTGGGGTTTCTCAGCACCGGGGAGCTGTTTTTT. The rearrangement links TRBV2 to TRBJ2-2; D not resolved. This CDR3 has 14 amino acids. Germline values: CDR1 SNHLY, CDR2 FYNNEI.

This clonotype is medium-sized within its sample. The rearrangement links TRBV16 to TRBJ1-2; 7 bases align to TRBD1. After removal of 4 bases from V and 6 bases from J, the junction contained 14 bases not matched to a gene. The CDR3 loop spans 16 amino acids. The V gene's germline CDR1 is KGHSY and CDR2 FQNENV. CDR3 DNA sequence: TGTGCCAGCAGCCCGAATCGACAGGGACATGGACATGGCTACACCTTC. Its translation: CASSPNRQGHGHGYTF.

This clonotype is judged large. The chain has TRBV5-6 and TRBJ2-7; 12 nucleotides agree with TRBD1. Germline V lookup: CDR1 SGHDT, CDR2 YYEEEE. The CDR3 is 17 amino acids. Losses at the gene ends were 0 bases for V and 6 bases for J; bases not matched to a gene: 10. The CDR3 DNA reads TGTGCCAGCAGCTTGGTAATTGGGGACAGGGGGCATTCCGAGCAGTACTTC. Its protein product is CASSLVIGDRGHSEQYF.

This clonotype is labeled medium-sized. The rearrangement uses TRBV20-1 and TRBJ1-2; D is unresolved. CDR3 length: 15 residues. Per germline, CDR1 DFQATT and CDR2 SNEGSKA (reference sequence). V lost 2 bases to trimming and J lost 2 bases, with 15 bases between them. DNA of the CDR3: TGCAGTGCTAGAAGTGCTGCGGGGATCAACTATGGCTACACCTTC. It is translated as CSARSAAGINYGYTF.

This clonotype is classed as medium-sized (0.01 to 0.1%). The CDR3 loop is CSARDLKATLSYEQYF. CDR3 in DNA: TGCAGTGCTAGAGATCTGAAGGCGACCTTGTCCTACGAGCAGTACTTC. The chain couples TRBV20-1 to TRBJ2-7; D call uncertain. The CDR3 has 16 amino acids. Germline CDR1 is DFQATT and CDR2 is SNEGSKA (reference sequence). With 0 bases removed from V and 1 base from J, the gap between germline ends came to 16 bases.

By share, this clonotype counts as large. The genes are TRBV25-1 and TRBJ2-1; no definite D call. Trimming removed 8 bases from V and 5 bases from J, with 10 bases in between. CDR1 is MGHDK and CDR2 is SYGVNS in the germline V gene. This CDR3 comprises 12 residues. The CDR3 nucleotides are TGTGCCAGCTCCGTTTTGAACAATGAGCAGTTCTTC. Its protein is CASSVLNNEQFF.

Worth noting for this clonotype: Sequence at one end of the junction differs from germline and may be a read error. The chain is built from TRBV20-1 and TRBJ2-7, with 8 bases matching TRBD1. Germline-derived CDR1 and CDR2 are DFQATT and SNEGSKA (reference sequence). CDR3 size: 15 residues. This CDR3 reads CNARDVAGGSLKQYF. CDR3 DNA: TGCAATGCTAGAGATGTGGCAGGGGGCTCTTTAAAGCAGTACTTC.

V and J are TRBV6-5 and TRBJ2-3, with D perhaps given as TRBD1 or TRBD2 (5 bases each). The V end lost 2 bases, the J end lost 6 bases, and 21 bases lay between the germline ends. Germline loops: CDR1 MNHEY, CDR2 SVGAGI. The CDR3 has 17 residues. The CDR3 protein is CASSYDGTTSPLDTQYF. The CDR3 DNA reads TGTGCCAGCAGTTACGATGGGACCACTTCCCCGCTGGATACGCAGTATTTT.

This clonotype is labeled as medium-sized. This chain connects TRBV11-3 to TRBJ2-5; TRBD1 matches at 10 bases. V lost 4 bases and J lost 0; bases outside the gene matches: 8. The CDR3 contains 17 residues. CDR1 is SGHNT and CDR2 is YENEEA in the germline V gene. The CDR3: CASSSGTGAEYQETQYF. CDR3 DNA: TGTGCCAGCAGCTCCGGGACAGGGGCCGAGTACCAAGAGACCCAGTACTTC.

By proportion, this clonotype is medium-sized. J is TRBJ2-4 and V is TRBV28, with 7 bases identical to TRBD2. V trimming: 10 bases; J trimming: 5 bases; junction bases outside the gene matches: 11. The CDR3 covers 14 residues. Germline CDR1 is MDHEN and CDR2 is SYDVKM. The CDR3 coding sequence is TGTGCCACCGCTTCCCTAGCGGAAGAAAACATTCAGTACTTC. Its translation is CATASLAEENIQYF.

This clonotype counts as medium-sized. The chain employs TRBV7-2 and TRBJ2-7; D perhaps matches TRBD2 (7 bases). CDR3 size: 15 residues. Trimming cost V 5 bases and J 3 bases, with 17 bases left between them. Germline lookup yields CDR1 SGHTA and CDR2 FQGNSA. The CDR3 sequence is CASSPWGGQHYEQYF. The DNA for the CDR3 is TGTGCCAGCAGCCCCTGGGGGGGGCAGCACTACGAGCAGTACTTC.

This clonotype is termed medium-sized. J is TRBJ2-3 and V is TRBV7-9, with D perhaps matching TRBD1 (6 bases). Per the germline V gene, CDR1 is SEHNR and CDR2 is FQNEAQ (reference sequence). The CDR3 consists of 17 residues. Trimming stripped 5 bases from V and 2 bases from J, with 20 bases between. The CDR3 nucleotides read TGTGCCAGCAGCCGCCTTGCCACGGGACAAATCACAGATACGCAGTATTTT. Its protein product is CASSRLATGQITDTQYF.

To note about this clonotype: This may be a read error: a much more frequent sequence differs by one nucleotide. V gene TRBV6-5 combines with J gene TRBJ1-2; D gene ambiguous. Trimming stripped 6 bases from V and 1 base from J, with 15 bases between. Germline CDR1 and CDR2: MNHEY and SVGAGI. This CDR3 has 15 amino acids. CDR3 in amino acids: CASSHEQARNYGYTF. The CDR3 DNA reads TGTGCCAGCAGCCACGAGCAGGCACGTAACTATGGCTACACCTTC.

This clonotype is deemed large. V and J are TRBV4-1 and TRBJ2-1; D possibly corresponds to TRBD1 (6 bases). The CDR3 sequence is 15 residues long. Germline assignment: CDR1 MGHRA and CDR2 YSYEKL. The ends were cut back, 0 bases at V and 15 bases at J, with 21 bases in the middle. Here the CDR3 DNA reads TGCGCCAGCAGCCAAGACGCACAGGGAGTGTTGAAGAGGTTCTTC. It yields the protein CASSQDAQGVLKRFF.

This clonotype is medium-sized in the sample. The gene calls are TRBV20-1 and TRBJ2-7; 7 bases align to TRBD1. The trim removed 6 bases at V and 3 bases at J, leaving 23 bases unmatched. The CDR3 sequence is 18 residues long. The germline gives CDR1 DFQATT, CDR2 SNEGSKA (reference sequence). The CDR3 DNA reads TGCAGTGCGATCGAGTACTCGGGGCCCGAGGGACAGATCTACGAGCAGTACTTC. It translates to CSAIEYSGPEGQIYEQYF.

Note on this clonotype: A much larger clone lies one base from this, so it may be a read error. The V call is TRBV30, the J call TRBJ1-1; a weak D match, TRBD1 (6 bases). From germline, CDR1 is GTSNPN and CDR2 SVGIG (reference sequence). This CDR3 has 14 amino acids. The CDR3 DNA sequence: TGTGCCTGGAATACCGTAGGGACATCAAGTGAAGCTTTATTT. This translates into CAWNTVGTSSEALF. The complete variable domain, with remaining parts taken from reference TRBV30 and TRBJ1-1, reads SQTIHQWPATLVQPVGSPLSLECTVEGTSNPNLYWYRQAAGRGLQLLFYSVGIGQISSEVPQNLSASRPQDRQFILSSKKLLLSDSGFYLCAWNTVGTSSEALFGQGTRLTVV.

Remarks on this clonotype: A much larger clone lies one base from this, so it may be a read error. The CDR3: CASSYRDTGELLF. CDR3 bases: TGTGCCAGCAGTTACAGGGACACCGGGGAGCTGCTTTTT. This chain connects TRBV6-2 or TRBV6-3 to TRBJ2-2, with TRBD1 as a possible D gene (6 bases). This CDR3 comprises 13 residues. The V gene's germline CDR1 is MNHEY and CDR2 SVGEGT.

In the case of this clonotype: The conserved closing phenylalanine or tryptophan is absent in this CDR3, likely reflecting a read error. CDR3 region: CASSIGRTYEQYL. The DNA for the CDR3 is TGTGCCAGCAGTATCGGACGGACCTACGAGCAGTACTTG. The genes are TRBV12-3 or TRBV12-4 and TRBJ2-7; D is uncertain. The CDR3 covers 13 residues. V was cut by 5 bases and J by 2 bases, with 10 bases left in between.

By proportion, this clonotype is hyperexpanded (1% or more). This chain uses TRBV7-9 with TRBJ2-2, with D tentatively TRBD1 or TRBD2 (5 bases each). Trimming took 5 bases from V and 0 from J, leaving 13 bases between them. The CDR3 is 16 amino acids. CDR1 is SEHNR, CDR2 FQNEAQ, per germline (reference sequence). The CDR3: CASSLGTNANTGELFF. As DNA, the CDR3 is TGTGCCAGCAGCCTCGGGACCAATGCGAACACCGGGGAGCTGTTTTTT.

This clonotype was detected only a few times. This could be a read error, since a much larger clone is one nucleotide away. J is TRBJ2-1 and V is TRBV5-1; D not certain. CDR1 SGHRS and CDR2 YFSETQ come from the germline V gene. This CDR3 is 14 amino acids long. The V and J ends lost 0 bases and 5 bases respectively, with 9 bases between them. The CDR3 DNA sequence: TGCGCCAGCAGCTTGGCGCACAAAAACAATGAGCAGTTCTTC. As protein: CASSLAHKNNEQFF.

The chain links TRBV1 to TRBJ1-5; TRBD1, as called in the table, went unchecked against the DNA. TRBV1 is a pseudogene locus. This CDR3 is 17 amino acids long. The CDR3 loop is CTSSQAPFWASNQPQHF. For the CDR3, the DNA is TGCACCAGCAGCCAAGCCCCCTTTTGGGCTAGCAATCAGCCCCAGCATTTT.

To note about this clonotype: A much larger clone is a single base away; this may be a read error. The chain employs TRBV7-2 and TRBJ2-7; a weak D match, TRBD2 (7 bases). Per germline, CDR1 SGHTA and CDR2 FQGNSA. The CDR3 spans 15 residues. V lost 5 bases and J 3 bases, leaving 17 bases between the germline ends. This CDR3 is CASSPWGGQLYEQYF. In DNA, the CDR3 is TGTGCCAGCAGCCCCTGGGGGGGGCAGCTCTACGAGCAGTACTTC.

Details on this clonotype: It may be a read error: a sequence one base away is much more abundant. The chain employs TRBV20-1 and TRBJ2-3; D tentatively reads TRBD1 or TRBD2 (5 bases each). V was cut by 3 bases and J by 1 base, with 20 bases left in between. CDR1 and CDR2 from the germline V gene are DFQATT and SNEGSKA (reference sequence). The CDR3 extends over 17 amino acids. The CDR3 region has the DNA TGCAGTGCTAGTTACGGGGCCCCGGTTGTGGGCACAGATACGCAGTATTTT. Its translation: CSASYGAPVVGTDTQYF.